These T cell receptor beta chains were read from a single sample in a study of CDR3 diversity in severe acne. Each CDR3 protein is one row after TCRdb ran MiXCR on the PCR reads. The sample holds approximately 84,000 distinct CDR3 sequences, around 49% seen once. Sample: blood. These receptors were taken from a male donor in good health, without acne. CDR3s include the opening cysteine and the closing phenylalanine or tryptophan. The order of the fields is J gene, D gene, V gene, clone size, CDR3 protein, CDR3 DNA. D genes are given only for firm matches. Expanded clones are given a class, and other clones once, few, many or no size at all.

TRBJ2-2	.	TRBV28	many	CASSRTTYTGELFF	TGTGCCAGTTCCCGGACTACCTACACCGGGGAGCTGTTTTTT
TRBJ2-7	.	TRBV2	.	CAGRGDRSSYEQYF	TGTGCCGGGAGGGGGGACAGAAGCTCCTACGAGCAGTACTTC
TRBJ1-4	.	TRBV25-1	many	CASSVTGSEKLFF	TGTGCCAGCAGTGTTACAGGGAGTGAAAAACTGTTTTTT
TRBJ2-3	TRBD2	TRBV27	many	CASNPWTRSDTQYF	TGTGCCAGCAACCCTTGGACTAGATCAGATACGCAGTATTTT
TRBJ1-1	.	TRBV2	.	CASSDGGGTEAFF	TGTGCCAGCAGCGACGGGGGAGGCACTGAAGCTTTCTTT
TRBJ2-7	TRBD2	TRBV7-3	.	CASSSATSGSIYEQYF	TGTGCCAGCAGCAGTGCCACTAGCGGGAGTATCTACGAGCAGTACTTC
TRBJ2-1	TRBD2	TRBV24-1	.	CATSDLAGRGEQFF	TGTGCCACCAGTGATCTAGCGGGGCGAGGGGAGCAGTTCTTC
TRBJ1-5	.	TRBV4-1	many	CASSQVVQGGQPQHF	TGCGCCAGCAGCCAAGTTGTGCAGGGCGGTCAGCCCCAGCATTTT
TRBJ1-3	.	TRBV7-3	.	CASQEQNTIYF	TGTGCCAGCCAGGAGCAGAACACCATATATTTT
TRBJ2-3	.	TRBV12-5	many	CASGLTGTQYF	TGTGCTAGTGGTTTGACCGGTACGCAGTATTTT
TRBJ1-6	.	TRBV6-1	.	CASSELGAWSPLHF	TGTGCCAGCAGTGAGTTGGGGGCATGGTCACCCCTCCACTTT
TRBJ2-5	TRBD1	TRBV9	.	CASSASQGIPETQYF	TGTGCCAGCAGCGCTTCACAGGGGATCCCAGAGACCCAGTACTTC
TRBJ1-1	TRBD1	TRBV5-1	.	CASSLDVYRGLNTEAFF	TGCGCCAGCAGCTTGGACGTCTACAGGGGGCTCAACACTGAAGCTTTCTTT
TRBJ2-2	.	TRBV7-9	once	CASSAGWGSGELFF	TGTGCCAGCAGCGCAGGATGGGGGTCCGGGGAGCTGTTTTTT
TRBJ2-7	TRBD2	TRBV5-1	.	CASSLGGGLDEQYF	TGCGCCAGCAGCTTGGGCGGGGGTTTGGACGAGCAGTACTTC
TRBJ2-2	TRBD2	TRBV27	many	CASSLFFRDYPQTGELFF	TGTGCCAGCAGTTTATTTTTCCGGGACTACCCCCAAACCGGGGAGCTGTTTTTT
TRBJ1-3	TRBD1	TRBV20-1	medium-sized	CSADRVTGNTIYF	TGCAGTGCTGACAGGGTAACTGGAAACACCATATATTTT
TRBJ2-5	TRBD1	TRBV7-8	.	CASSAQGNNQETQYF	TGTGCCAGCAGCGCACAGGGGAACAACCAAGAGACCCAGTACTTC
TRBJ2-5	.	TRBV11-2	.	CASSFDGEETQYF	TGTGCCAGCAGCTTTGACGGGGAGGAGACCCAGTACTTC
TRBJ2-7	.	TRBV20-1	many	CSARDPEQGFFYEQYF	TGCAGTGCTAGAGATCCAGAACAGGGCTTTTTCTACGAGCAGTACTTC
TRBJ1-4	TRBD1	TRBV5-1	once	CASSRRLEQGARSEKLFF	TGCGCCAGTAGTCGTCGCTTGGAACAGGGGGCGCGATCTGAAAAACTGTTTTTT
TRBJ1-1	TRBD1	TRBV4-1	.	CASSHRAGTANTEAFF	TGCGCCAGCAGCCACCGGGCCGGGACAGCGAACACTGAAGCTTTCTTT
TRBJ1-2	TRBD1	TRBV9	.	CASSVGSGQGRNTF	TGTGCCAGCAGCGTAGGGTCCGGACAGGGTAGAAACACCTTC
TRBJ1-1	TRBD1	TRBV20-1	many	CSARAGGAFF	TGCAGTGCCCGAGCAGGGGGGGCTTTCTTT
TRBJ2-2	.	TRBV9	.	CASSSGRVAGELFF	TGTGCCAGCAGCTCCGGTAGGGTTGCCGGGGAGCTGTTTTTT
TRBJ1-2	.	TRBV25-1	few	CASRKENYGYTF	TGTGCCAGCAGGAAGGAGAACTATGGCTACACCTTC
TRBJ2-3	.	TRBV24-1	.	CATSDYGIEQYF	TGTGCCACCAGTGATTACGGGATTGAGCAGTATTTT
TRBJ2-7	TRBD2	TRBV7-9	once	CASSWGLGNEQYF	TGTGCCAGCAGCTGGGGACTAGGCAACGAGCAGTACTTC
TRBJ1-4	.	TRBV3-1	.	CASSQEDRLGEKLFF	TGTGCCAGCAGCCAAGAGGATCGACTCGGCGAAAAACTGTTTTTT
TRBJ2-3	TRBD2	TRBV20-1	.	CSASGTSGVVVDTQYF	TGCAGTGCTAGCGGGACTAGCGGGGTGGTCGTGGATACGCAGTATTTT
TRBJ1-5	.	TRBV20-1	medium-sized	CSVKENSNQPQHF	TGCAGTGTGAAGGAGAATAGCAATCAGCCCCAGCATTTT
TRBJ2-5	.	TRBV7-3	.	CASSSPPGAQYF	TGTGCCAGCAGCTCCCCCCCGGGCGCCCAGTACTTC
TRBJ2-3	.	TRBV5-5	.	CASSFTGGSTDTQYF	TGTGCCAGCAGCTTCACTGGGGGGAGCACAGATACGCAGTATTTT
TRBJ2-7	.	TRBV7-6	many	CASSFEISYEQYF	TGTGCCAGCAGCTTCGAAATCTCCTACGAGCAGTACTTC
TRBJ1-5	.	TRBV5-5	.	CASSQEEGYQPQHF	TGTGCCAGCAGCCAAGAAGAGGGGTATCAGCCCCAGCATTTT
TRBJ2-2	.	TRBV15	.	CATSEWAGGTGELFF	TGTGCCACCAGCGAGTGGGCAGGGGGGACCGGGGAGCTGTTTTTT
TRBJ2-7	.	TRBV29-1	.	CSLVTDEQYF	TGCAGCTTGGTAACTGACGAGCAGTACTTC
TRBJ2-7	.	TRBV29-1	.	CSVEGQTVYEQYF	TGCAGCGTTGAAGGCCAGACAGTCTACGAGCAGTACTTC
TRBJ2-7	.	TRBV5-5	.	CASSRTRGGAYEQYF	TGTGCCAGCAGCCGTACTAGAGGTGGGGCATACGAGCAGTACTTC
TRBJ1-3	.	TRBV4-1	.	CASSPTDRLSSGNTIYF	TGCGCCAGCAGCCCCACGGACAGACTAAGCTCTGGAAACACCATATATTTT
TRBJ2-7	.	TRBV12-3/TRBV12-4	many	CASTPGQRTYEQYF	TGTGCCAGCACGCCGGGGCAGAGAACCTACGAGCAGTACTTC
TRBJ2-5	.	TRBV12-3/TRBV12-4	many	CASSLNDQGTQYF	TGTGCCAGCAGTTTAAATGACCAAGGGACCCAGTACTTC
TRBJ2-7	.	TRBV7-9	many	CASSTDTGSEQYF	TGTGCCAGCAGCACCGACACAGGGTCCGAGCAGTACTTC
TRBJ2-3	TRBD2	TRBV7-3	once	CASSLRSGSGPDTQYF	TGTGCCAGCAGCTTACGGAGCGGGAGCGGGCCAGATACGCAGTATTTT
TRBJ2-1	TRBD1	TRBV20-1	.	CSTGGRIPDQQFF	TGTAGTACAGGGGGTCGAATTCCGGATCAGCAGTTCTTC
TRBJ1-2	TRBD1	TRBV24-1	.	CATSEGQVYGYTF	TGTGCCACCAGTGAGGGACAGGTCTATGGCTACACCTTC
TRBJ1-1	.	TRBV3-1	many	CASSQGGLGTEAFF	TGTGCCAGCAGCCAGGGTGGGTTGGGCACTGAAGCTTTCTTT
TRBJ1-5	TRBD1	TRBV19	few	CASSENRGHQPQHF	TGTGCCAGTAGTGAAAACAGGGGCCATCAGCCCCAGCATTTT
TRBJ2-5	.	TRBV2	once	CASRPRTAQETQYF	TGTGCCAGCAGGCCCCGGACAGCCCAAGAGACCCAGTACTTC
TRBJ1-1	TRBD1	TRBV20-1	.	CSAPGGQGSDTEAFF	TGCAGTGCCCCAGGCGGACAGGGATCCGATACTGAAGCTTTCTTT
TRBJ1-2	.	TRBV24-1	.	CATSVTPSDGYTF	TGTGCCACCAGTGTAACACCTTCGGATGGCTACACCTTC
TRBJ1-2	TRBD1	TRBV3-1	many	CASSQVGGNYGYTF	TGTGCCAGCAGCCAAGTAGGGGGCAACTATGGCTACACCTTC
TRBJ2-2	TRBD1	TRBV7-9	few	CASSPLGQNGELFF	TGTGCCAGCAGCCCCCTGGGACAGAACGGGGAGCTGTTTTTT
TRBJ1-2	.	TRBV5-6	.	CASSLWGYGYTF	TGTGCCAGCAGCTTGTGGGGTTATGGCTACACCTTC
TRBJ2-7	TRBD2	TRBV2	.	CASSRTSGSYEQYF	TGTGCCAGCAGCCGGACTAGCGGGAGCTACGAGCAGTACTTC
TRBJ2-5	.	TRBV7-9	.	CASRRGQQETQYF	TGTGCCAGCAGGCGGGGACAGCAAGAGACCCAGTACTTC
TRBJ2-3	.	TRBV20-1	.	CSARDLLRGKTDTQYF	TGCAGTGCTAGAGACCTCCTCCGAGGGAAGACAGATACGCAGTATTTT